This T cell receptor (beta chain) was recovered during a study of identical twins. This clonotype was counted between two and nine times. The CDR3 is 14 residues long. In germline, CDR1 is DFQATT, CDR2 SNEGSKA (reference sequence). V lost 5 bases and J lost 0, with 11 bases in between. TCRdb passed the 5' RACE reads through MiXCR, listing each CDR3 protein once. The data show hundreds of thousands of distinct CDR3 sequences, about 20% seen once. This sample also appeared in a second study, on T cells expressing NK-cell markers. That source notes: The use of an anti-gamma-delta TCR antibody, which was added in several experiments, restricted sorting to T cells expressing alpha-beta TCR.

The receptor was derived from a woman aged 18 to 35 in good health. Source material: PBMCs. The chain carries TRBV20-1 and TRBJ2-1, with D uncertain. The CDR3 sequence: CSASTSSSYNEQFF. The CDR3 nucleotides are TGCAGTGCTTCTACATCGAGCTCCTACAATGAGCAGTTCTTC.